This TCR beta chain was found in a study of shared T cell receptors in the human thymus. Sequenced by immunoSEQ multiplex PCR; TCRdb stores in-frame clones only, minus some. The sample has about 380,000 clones, approximately 95% seen once. The sequencing input was thymocytes. The receptor was isolated from a human donor.

The CDR3: CASRFRGRHEQYF. The CDR3 region has the DNA TGCGCCAGCCGTTTCCGGGGCCGCCACGAGCAGTACTTC. This chain links TRBV5-1 with TRBJ2-7; D possibly matches TRBD1 or TRBD2 (5 bases each). Germline V CDR1 and CDR2: SGHRS, YFSETQ. Trimming left V 7 bases short and J 5 bases short, with 16 bases between. The CDR3 consists of 13 residues.